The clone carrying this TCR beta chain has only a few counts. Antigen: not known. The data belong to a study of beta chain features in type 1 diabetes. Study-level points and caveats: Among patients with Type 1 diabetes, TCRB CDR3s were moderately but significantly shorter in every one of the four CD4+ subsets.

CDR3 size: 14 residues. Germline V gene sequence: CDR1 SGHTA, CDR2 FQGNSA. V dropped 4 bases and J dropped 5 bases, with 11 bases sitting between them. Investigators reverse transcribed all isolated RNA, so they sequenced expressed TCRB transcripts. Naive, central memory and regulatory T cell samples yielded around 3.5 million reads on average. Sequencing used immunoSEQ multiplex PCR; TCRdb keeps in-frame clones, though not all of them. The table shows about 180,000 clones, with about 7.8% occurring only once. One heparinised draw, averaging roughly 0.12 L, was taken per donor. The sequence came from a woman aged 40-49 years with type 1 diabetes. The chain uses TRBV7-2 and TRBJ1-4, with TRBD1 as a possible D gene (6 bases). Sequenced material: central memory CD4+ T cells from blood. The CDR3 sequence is CASSYQGTNEKLFF. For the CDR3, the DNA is TGTGCCAGCAGCTACCAGGGGACCAATGAAAAACTGTTTTTT.